These 30 T cell receptor beta chains share one sample of origin, sequenced in a study of T cell changes during pregnancy in multiple sclerosis. Libraries were prepared by immunoSEQ multiplex PCR; TCRdb keeps only in-frame clonotypes and omits some of them. The sample holds some 42,000 clones, around nine tenths seen once. This specimen consisted of CD4+ T cells from peripheral blood mononuclear cells, obtained after pregnancy. These receptors originate from a female donor with multiple sclerosis, enrolled in a pregnancy study.

This chain joins TRBV27 and TRBJ2-3, with D maybe TRBD1 (6 bases). The V end was cut by 4 bases, the J end by 3 bases, with 14 bases between. This CDR3 has 15 amino acids. In germline, CDR1 is MNHEY, CDR2 SMNVEV (reference sequence). This CDR3 is CASSSPQGRTDTQYF. The CDR3 nucleotides read TGTGCCAGCAGTTCCCCCCAGGGGAGAACAGATACGCAGTATTTT.

This chain joins TRBV6-1 and TRBJ2-3, with 9 positions matching TRBD1. This CDR3 has 14 residues. Germline CDR1 reads MNHNS; CDR2 reads SASEGT. The J segment lost 7 bases and the V segment lost 3 bases, leaving 5 bases of the junction unmatched. CDR3 sequence reads: CASSEGQGVYTQYF. The DNA for the CDR3 is TGTGCCAGCAGTGAGGGACAGGGAGTTTATACGCAGTATTTT.

The chain carries TRBV10-3 and TRBJ1-2, with D hard to call. Germline CDR1 ENHRY, CDR2 SYGVKD. Between the trimmed V and J ends, which lost 11 bases and 1 base, there was a span of 11 bases. The CDR3 sequence is 12 residues long. Written as DNA, the CDR3 is TGTGCCGTGCACAACAGTAACTATGGCTACACCTTC. It is translated as CAVHNSNYGYTF.

The chain joins TRBV7-3 to TRBJ2-2; 7 bases are shared with TRBD2. CDR3 length: 16 amino acids. Germline V gene lookup returns CDR1 SGHTA and CDR2 FQGTGA. Trimming at V came to 4 bases and at J to 0 bases, leaving 5 bases not matched to a gene. The CDR3 is CASSSVAGANTGELFF. The DNA of the CDR3 is TGTGCCAGCAGCTCCGTGGCGGGGGCGAACACCGGGGAGCTGTTTTTT.

J is TRBJ1-2 and V is TRBV2; 7 bases map to TRBD1. Germline V lookup: CDR1 SNHLY, CDR2 FYNNEI. The CDR3 consists of 14 residues. The trim removed 5 bases at V and 2 bases at J, leaving 5 bases unmatched. The CDR3 nucleotides read TGTGCCAGCAGTTATGACAGGGTAAACTATGGCTACACCTTC. Amino acid sequence: CASSYDRVNYGYTF.

As DNA, the CDR3 is TGTGCTAGTGGTTTGGTACCAGATGGACAGAATCCCAATCAGCCCCAGCATTTT. Amino acids: CASGLVPDGQNPNQPQHF. This chain links TRBV12-5 with TRBJ1-5, with D maybe TRBD1 (6 bases). Trimming pared 0 bases from V and 3 bases from J, leaving 18 bases between. CDR1 is LGHNT and CDR2 is FRNRAP in the germline V gene. The CDR3 loop spans 18 amino acids.

This clone was seen just once. This chain joins TRBV6-6 and TRBJ1-1; 7 bases map to TRBD1. The V segment lost 0 bases and the J segment 7 bases; nucleotides outside the gene matches: 8. Germline V lookup: CDR1 MNHNY, CDR2 SVGAGI (reference sequence). The CDR3 runs 15 residues. The CDR3 is CASSYSGTGVHEAFF. CDR3 DNA sequence: TGTGCCAGCAGTTACTCGGGAACAGGGGTTCATGAAGCTTTCTTT.

The chain recombines TRBV28 with TRBJ2-3; D is ambiguous. The germline V gene encodes CDR1 MDHEN and CDR2 SYDVKM. Deletions cut 7 bases from V and 1 base from J, with 18 bases between. CDR3 length equals 16 residues. CDR3 amino acids: CASTHLESGRTDTQYF. Here the CDR3 DNA reads TGTGCCAGCACCCACCTAGAGTCTGGCCGCACAGATACGCAGTATTTT.

As DNA, the CDR3 is TGCGCCAGCAGTTCCCAGGGGGCATATTACAATGAGCAGTTCTTC. It encodes CASSSQGAYYNEQFF. This chain connects TRBV23-1 to TRBJ2-1; the match to TRBD1 covers 8 bases. TRBV23-1 is flagged as an ORF with uncertain function. The V segment lost 5 bases and the J segment 4 bases; nucleotides outside the gene matches: 7. CDR3 length: 15 residues.

This rearrangement joins TRBV11-3 to TRBJ2-5; D may be TRBD2 (6 bases). Germline assignment: CDR1 SGHNT and CDR2 YENEEA. CDR3 size: 13 residues. V lost 2 bases and J 2 bases, leaving 6 bases between the germline ends. The CDR3 DNA follows: TGTGCCAGCAGCTTACGGGAGCAAGAGACCCAGTACTTC. Its translation: CASSLREQETQYF.

The gene calls are TRBV30 and TRBJ1-5; D uncertain. This CDR3 spans 14 amino acids. Germline V gives CDR1 GTSNPN, CDR2 SVGIG (reference sequence). V lost 1 base and J 3 bases, leaving 10 bases between the germline ends. Here the CDR3 DNA reads TGTGCCTGGAGTGACGGGAGGTACAATCAGCCCCAGCATTTT. Its protein is CAWSDGRYNQPQHF.

The chain couples TRBV6-5 to TRBJ1-1; D is uncertain. Germline V gene sequence: CDR1 MNHEY, CDR2 SVGAGI. Trimming cost V 2 bases and J 9 bases, with 7 bases left between them. The CDR3 consists of 11 residues. The CDR3, as DNA: TGTGCCAGCAGTTACCAGGCCAAAGCTTTCTTT. This gives the protein CASSYQAKAFF.

The chain couples TRBV7-3 to TRBJ2-3, with a possible D match to TRBD2 (6 bases). V was clipped by 5 bases and J by 2 bases, with 23 bases between them. Germline CDR1 reads SGHTA; CDR2 reads FQGTGA. This CDR3 region has 18 residues. The DNA for the CDR3 is TGTGCCAGCAGCGCACTTTCCCTGACGGGGGAGAACACAGATACGCAGTATTTT. This encodes CASSALSLTGENTDTQYF.

V usage is TRBV27 and J usage is TRBJ2-3, with a weak D call TRBD2 (6 bases). CDR3 length equals 15 residues. V lost 3 bases and J 3 bases, leaving 13 bases between the germline ends. The germline V gene has CDR1 MNHEY and CDR2 SMNVEV (reference sequence). This CDR3 is CASSFYSRGTDTQYF. In DNA, the CDR3 is TGTGCCAGCAGTTTTTACTCCCGGGGGACAGATACGCAGTATTTT.

This chain joins TRBV5-4 and TRBJ2-7; D is ambiguous. The V and J ends lost 0 bases and 5 bases respectively, with 15 bases between them. There are 15 residues in the CDR3. Germline V CDR1 and CDR2: SGHNT, YYREEE (reference sequence). CDR3 amino acids: CASSLVASTGHEQYF. In DNA, the CDR3 is TGTGCCAGCAGCTTGGTGGCTTCAACGGGTCACGAGCAGTACTTC.

The chain is built from TRBV11-2 and TRBJ2-3; D not certain. The CDR3 runs 15 residues. V was cut by 5 bases and J by 0 bases, with 12 bases left in between. Germline V gives CDR1 SGHAT, CDR2 FQNNGV. The CDR3 reads CASSPRLTSTDTQYF. In nucleotides, the CDR3 is TGTGCCAGCAGCCCGCGGTTAACTAGCACAGATACGCAGTATTTT.

The chain has TRBV30 and TRBJ1-1, with D unclear. The V gene's germline CDR1 is GTSNPN and CDR2 SVGIG (reference sequence). The CDR3 contains 11 residues. The V end was cut by 7 bases, the J end by 1 base, with 7 bases between. The CDR3 region is CASYRNTEAFF. The CDR3 coding sequence is TGTGCCTCTTACAGGAACACTGAAGCTTTCTTT.

The V gene is TRBV5-1, the J gene TRBJ2-1; D remains unclear. V was clipped by 4 bases and J by 4 bases, with 12 bases between them. This CDR3 spans 14 amino acids. In germline, CDR1 is SGHRS, CDR2 YFSETQ. As DNA, the CDR3 is TGCGCCAGCAGCCGAGACTGGGTATACAATGAGCAGTTCTTC. Translated, it gives CASSRDWVYNEQFF.

The genes are TRBV21-1 and TRBJ1-2; the table calls TRBD1, which could not be checked here. TRBV21-1 constitutes a pseudogene. This CDR3 is built from 13 residues. The CDR3 DNA follows: TGTGCCAAACTCCGGGACAGGGACTATGGCTACACCTTC. Translating gives CAKLRDRDYGYTF.

This clone occurred many times. The chain combines TRBV5-1 with TRBJ1-1; D not resolved. CDR3 length equals 15 residues. Trimming pared 0 bases from V and 7 bases from J, leaving 16 bases between. Germline CDR1 reads SGHRS; CDR2 reads YFSETQ. The CDR3 bases are TGCGCCAGCAGCTTGGCCCCGGGAGCAAAGGGTGAAGCTTTCTTT. As protein: CASSLAPGAKGEAFF.

The V and J genes are TRBV4-1 and TRBJ1-2; TRBD1 agrees at 7 bases. Trimming took 1 base from V and 7 from J; bases not matched to a gene: 9. Germline-derived CDR1 and CDR2 are MGHRA and YSYEKL. The CDR3 extends over 15 amino acids. The CDR3 nucleotides read TGCGCCAGCAGCCAAGGCGTCAGGGGGAGTCTTGGCTACACCTTC. It codes for CASSQGVRGSLGYTF.

V is TRBV10-3 and J is TRBJ2-7; 9 bases align to TRBD2. V lost 3 bases and J lost 4; bases outside the gene matches: 7. CDR1 is ENHRY, CDR2 SYGVKD, per germline. There are 15 residues in the CDR3. The CDR3 DNA reads TGTGCCATCAGTGAAAGCGGGGGGCGGATTTACGAGCAGTACTTC. Translated: CAISESGGRIYEQYF.

The gene calls are TRBV7-2 and TRBJ1-6, with 7 bases matching TRBD1. The CDR3 length is 15 residues. Germline values: CDR1 SGHTA, CDR2 FQGNSA. The junction had 9 bases not matched to a gene; V was cut back by 3 bases and J by 10 bases. CDR3 sequence reads: CASSFGQASASPLHF. For the CDR3, the DNA is TGTGCCAGCAGCTTCGGACAGGCCAGCGCATCACCCCTCCACTTT.

This clone occurred a few times. The chain joins TRBV7-8 to TRBJ2-7; maybe TRBD1 (6 bases). The CDR3 has 15 amino acids. V lost 5 bases to trimming and J lost 2 bases, with 16 bases between them. The germline V gene has CDR1 SGHVS and CDR2 FQNEAQ. The CDR3 protein is CASSTWTDATYEQYF. The CDR3 coding sequence is TGTGCCAGCAGCACTTGGACAGACGCAACCTACGAGCAGTACTTC.

This chain joins TRBV10-3 and TRBJ2-3; D not resolved. The CDR3 runs 12 residues. Germline V CDR1 and CDR2: ENHRY, SYGVKD. V was pared by 5 bases and J by 1 base, with 4 bases between. The CDR3 sequence is CAISSGTDTQYF. The CDR3 nucleotides read TGTGCCATCAGTAGCGGCACAGATACGCAGTATTTT.

The chain has TRBV15 and TRBJ1-5, with TRBD1 as a possible D gene (6 bases). Trimming left V 1 base short and J 4 bases short, with 11 bases between. Germline loops: CDR1 LNHNV, CDR2 YYDKDF (reference sequence). The CDR3 loop spans 15 amino acids. The CDR3: CATSRGQVGNQPQHF. The CDR3 DNA reads as TGTGCCACCAGCAGAGGACAGGTGGGGAATCAGCCCCAGCATTTT.

The rearrangement uses TRBV27 and TRBJ1-5, with unresolved D. Trimming removed 3 bases at V and 7 bases at J, with 22 bases between. Germline assignment: CDR1 MNHEY and CDR2 SMNVEV (reference sequence). The CDR3 totals 17 residues. CDR3 bases: TGTGCCAGCAGTTTCCTCCTCCGGGTCGAACTGGAGCAGCCCCAGCATTTT. As protein: CASSFLLRVELEQPQHF.

This clone was counted once. The V and J genes are TRBV18 and TRBJ1-1; TRBD1 might be the D (6 bases). This CDR3 spans 15 amino acids. Per germline, CDR1 KGHSH and CDR2 LQKENI. V was trimmed by 5 bases and J by 3 bases, leaving 16 bases between them. CDR3 sequence (DNA): TGTGCCAGCTCATCATGGGGGCAGCAGGACACTGAAGCTTTCTTT. Amino acid sequence: CASSSWGQQDTEAFF.

The chain links TRBV5-1 to TRBJ2-5, with 9 bases aligning to TRBD1. J was trimmed by 0 bases and V by 0 bases; bases with no gene match: 6. The CDR3 is made up of 17 amino acids. Germline V gene lookup returns CDR1 SGHRS and CDR2 YFSETQ. CDR3 DNA sequence: TGCGCCAGCAGCTTGGTTCGGACAGGGGACTACCAAGAGACCCAGTACTTC. Translated: CASSLVRTGDYQETQYF. The whole variable domain, remainder taken from reference TRBV5-1 and TRBJ2-5, is KAGVTQTPRYLIKTRGQQVTLSCSPISGHRSVSWYQQTPGQGLQFLFEYFSETQRNKGNFPGRFSGRQFSNSRSEMNVSTLELGDSALYLCASSLVRTGDYQETQYFGPGTRLLVL.

The chain couples TRBV6-1 to TRBJ1-4; unclear D gene. The CDR3 covers 15 residues. V lost 4 bases and J 4 bases, leaving 13 bases between the germline ends. The V gene's germline CDR1 is MNHNS and CDR2 SASEGT. CDR3 sequence reads: CASSGSGLVNEKLFF. In nucleotides, the CDR3 is TGTGCCAGCAGTGGTAGTGGTTTAGTTAATGAAAAACTGTTTTTT.